The subject of this entry is one T cell receptor (beta chain). TCRdb keeps only in-frame clones here, not all; method: immunoSEQ multiplex PCR. Among about 35,000 clones, about 81% were seen once, and the ten largest hold over 0.95%. These data originate in a study of pediatric ulcerative colitis. Rectal tissue came from one to two pinch biopsies taken at colonoscopy. Germline CDR1 KGHSH, CDR2 LQKENI. This CDR3 comprises 13 residues. V lost 4 bases, J lost 6 bases, and 7 bases lay in between. The sequenced sample consisted of gut tissue. The rearrangement uses TRBV18 and TRBJ1-6, with D hard to call. The sequence came from a boy younger than 18 with mild ulcerative colitis. The chain's CDR3 is CASSREGNSPLHF. CDR3 in DNA: TGTGCCAGCTCACGAGAGGGTAATTCACCCCTCCACTTT.